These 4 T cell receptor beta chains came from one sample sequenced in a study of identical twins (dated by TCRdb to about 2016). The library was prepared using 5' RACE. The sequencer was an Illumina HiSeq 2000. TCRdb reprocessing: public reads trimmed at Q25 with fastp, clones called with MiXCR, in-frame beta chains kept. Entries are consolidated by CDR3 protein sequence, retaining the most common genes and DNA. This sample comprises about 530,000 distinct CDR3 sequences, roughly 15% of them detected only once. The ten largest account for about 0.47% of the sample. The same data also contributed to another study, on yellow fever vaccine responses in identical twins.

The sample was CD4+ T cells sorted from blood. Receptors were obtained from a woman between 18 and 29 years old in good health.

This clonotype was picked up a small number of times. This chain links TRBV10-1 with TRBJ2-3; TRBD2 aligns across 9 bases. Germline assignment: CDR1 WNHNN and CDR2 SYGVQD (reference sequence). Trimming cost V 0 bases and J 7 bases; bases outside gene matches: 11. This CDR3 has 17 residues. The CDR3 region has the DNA TGCGCCAGCAGTGAGTCGACCCTGGCGGGAGGGGTTAATACGCAGTATTTT. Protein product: CASSESTLAGGVNTQYF.

CDR3 loop: CASRRGLAGTTDTQYF. The CDR3 DNA follows: TGTGCCAGCAGACGTGGATTAGCGGGGACCACAGATACGCAGTATTTT. V gene TRBV2 combines with J gene TRBJ2-3; TRBD2 aligns across 8 bases. Germline-derived CDR1 and CDR2 are SNHLY and FYNNEI. Trimming at V came to 6 bases and at J to 2 bases, leaving 10 bases not matched to a gene. The CDR3 is made up of 16 amino acids.

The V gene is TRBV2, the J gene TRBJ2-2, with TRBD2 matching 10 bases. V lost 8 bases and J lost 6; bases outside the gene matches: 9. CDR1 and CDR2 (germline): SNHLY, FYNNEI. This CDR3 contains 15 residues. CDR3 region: CASLGPSGSPGELFF. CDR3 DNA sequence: TGTGCCAGCCTAGGTCCTAGCGGGAGTCCCGGGGAGCTGTTTTTT.

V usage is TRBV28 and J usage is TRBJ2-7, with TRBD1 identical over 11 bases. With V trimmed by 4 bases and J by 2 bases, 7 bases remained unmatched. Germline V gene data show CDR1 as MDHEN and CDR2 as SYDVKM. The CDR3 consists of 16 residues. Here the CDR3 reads CASSSPGTGGTYEQYF. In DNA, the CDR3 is TGTGCCAGCAGTTCCCCCGGGACAGGGGGAACCTACGAGCAGTACTTC.